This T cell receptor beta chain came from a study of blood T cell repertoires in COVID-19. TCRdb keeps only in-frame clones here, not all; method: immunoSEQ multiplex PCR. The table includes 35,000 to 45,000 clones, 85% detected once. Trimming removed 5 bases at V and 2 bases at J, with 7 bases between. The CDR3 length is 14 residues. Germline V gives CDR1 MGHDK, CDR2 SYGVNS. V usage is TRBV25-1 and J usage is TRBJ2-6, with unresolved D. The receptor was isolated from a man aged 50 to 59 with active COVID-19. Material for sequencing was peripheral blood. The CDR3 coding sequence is TGTGCCAGCAGTACACATACTGGGGCCAACGTCCTGACTTTC. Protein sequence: CASSTHTGANVLTF.